This entry describes one T cell receptor beta chain. The antigen remains unidentified. The record originates from a study of CD8 T cells in Susac syndrome. Study-level results: As the study acknowledged, the number of individuals who were part of its TCR sequencing and HLA analysis was relatively small. The CD4+ T cell repertoires in Susac syndrome did not show any clonal expansion.

Reverse transcription used about 0.45 to 1 ug RNA and random hexamers. Multiplex PCR with immunoSEQ amplified the TCR beta CDR3 across 54 Vbeta and 13 Jbeta. One entry per CDR3 protein results from TCRdb running MiXCR on the immunoSEQ multiplex PCR reads. The sample includes over 140,000 distinct CDR3 sequences, 85% to 95% of them seen just once. Looked up from germline, CDR1 is LNHNV and CDR2 is YYDKDF (reference sequence). CDR3 length: 13 amino acids. Trimming shortened V by 6 bases and J by 3 bases, and 10 bases separated the two germline ends. The sample comprised CD4+ T cells from PBMCs. The chain has TRBV15 and TRBJ2-3; D unresolved. The sequence was collected from a human donor with Susac syndrome. The chain's CDR3 is CATRDRVTDTQYF. As DNA, the CDR3 is TGTGCCACCAGGGATAGGGTAACAGATACGCAGTATTTT.